This T cell receptor (beta chain) was sequenced for a study of monozygotic twins with inflammatory bowel disease. Overall study results and limits: IBD patients shared fewer clonotypes with others than healthy twins, especially with disease activity. Some repertoire variability may stem from patients' differing immunosuppressive treatments.

The authors isolated total RNA from whole blood without sorting T cells. Points on this clonotype: Its antigen is not known.

The authors made each sample's cDNA in eight separate reactions. No DNA is given; TCRdb re-called the 5' RACE reads and lists each CDR3 protein once. Its clone listing holds 400,000 to 500,000 distinct CDR3 sequences. The sequenced sample was blood. The sequence was obtained from a human donor with ulcerative colitis or Crohn's disease, or a healthy co-twin of an affected twin (not recorded which).

The CDR3 spells CASSYITGGNTGELFF. The V gene is TRBV6-5, the J gene TRBJ2-2; the D call from TCRdb, TRBD1, cannot be confirmed without DNA. Germline CDR1 MNHEY, CDR2 SVGAGI. This CDR3 is built from 16 residues.